These 4 T cell receptor beta chains were all obtained from the same sample, sequenced in a study of human T cells and chemical hapten exposure. One entry per CDR3 protein results from TCRdb running MiXCR on the 5' RACE reads. This sample carries tens of thousands of distinct CDR3 sequences, 7% to 8% of them seen once, and the ten largest clones take around 2.3%. Whole blood that had not been fractionated was the source of extracted total RNA. The receptors here all came from a male donor in good health.

The chain carries TRBV6-4 and TRBJ2-3; TRBD2 might be the D (5 bases). Germline V gives CDR1 MRHNA, CDR2 SNTAGT. The ends were cut back, 3 bases at V and 5 bases at J, with 12 bases in the middle. CDR3 size: 14 residues. In DNA, the CDR3 is TGTGCCAGCAGTGAATCAGCGGTTATAGATACGCAGTATTTT. This translates into CASSESAVIDTQYF.

This chain connects TRBV12-3 or TRBV12-4 to TRBJ2-1; 10 bases line up with TRBD2. CDR3 length: 13 residues. V lost 0 bases, J lost 14 bases, and 4 bases stayed unmatched. The CDR3: CASSLAQREGKFF. The CDR3 bases are TGTGCCAGCAGTTTAGCCCAGCGGGAGGGCAAGTTCTTC.

This clonotype appeared a few times. Here the CDR3 DNA reads TGTGCCAGCAGCCCCAGGGACAGCGTTCAAGAGACCCAGTACTTC. Amino acids: CASSPRDSVQETQYF. This chain links TRBV7-9 with TRBJ2-5; TRBD1 matches at 7 bases. The CDR3 is 15 amino acids. The ends lost 5 bases at V and 2 bases at J; junction bases unmatched: 8. Germline loops: CDR1 SEHNR, CDR2 FQNEAQ (reference sequence).

The chain uses TRBV11-2 and TRBJ1-4; D unresolved. There are 12 residues in the CDR3. Germline CDR1 is SGHAT and CDR2 is FQNNGV. Trimming took off 3 bases at V and 8 bases at J, with 7 bases between the two ends. CDR3 protein: CASSFPAEKLFF. CDR3 nucleotides: TGTGCCAGCAGCTTCCCGGCCGAAAAACTGTTTTTT.